This T cell receptor (beta chain) is from a study of blood T cell repertoires in COVID-19. On the study more broadly: PBMCs, B-cell-depleted T cells, or T cells provided the cDNA or gDNA that made up the material.

With 4 bases clipped from V and 3 bases from J, the junction kept 5 bases outside the gene matches. The CDR3 contains 15 residues. Looked up from germline, CDR1 is SGHDN and CDR2 is FVKESK. The Seattle patients joined while their infection was active and were tracked longitudinally afterward. The method was immunoSEQ multiplex PCR; TCRdb's version includes in-frame clones alone and lacks a portion of them. This sample yields under 450,000 clones, of which 86% are seen a single time; about 7% belongs to the top ten. The receptor comes from a woman aged 55-70 years with COVID-19, enrolled during active disease. The source material was peripheral blood. This sequence joins TRBV14 and TRBJ1-3; TRBD1 agrees at 8 bases. The CDR3 loop reads CASSPGTGFGNTIYF. The CDR3 DNA sequence: TGTGCCAGCAGCCCCGGGACAGGATTTGGAAACACCATATATTTT.